What follows are 25 T cell receptor beta chains derived from one specimen sequenced in a study of OX40 agonist ivuxolimab in advanced cancers. Method: immunoSEQ multiplex PCR; TCRdb's copy keeps in-frame clones and lacks some. The table records tens of thousands of clones, around 83% of them present only once. The source was CD4+ or CD8+ T cells sorted from blood, collected in a trial of the OX40 agonist ivuxolimab. The receptors shown here come from an adult with an advanced solid tumor such as melanoma, head and neck, liver or kidney cancer.

The chain uses TRBV5-1 and TRBJ1-2; D remains ambiguous. V was cut by 0 bases and J by 5 bases, with 14 bases left in between. CDR3 size: 15 residues. CDR1 is SGHRS and CDR2 is YFSETQ in the germline V gene. CDR3 bases: TGCGCCAGCAGCTTGGGGCCGGGAGAACCTTATGGCTACACCTTC. It encodes CASSLGPGEPYGYTF.

The V call is TRBV4-2, the J call TRBJ2-3, with D unclear. The length of the CDR3 is 14 residues. The V gene lost 4 bases and the J gene lost 6 bases, with 14 bases spanning the gap. Germline V gene lookup returns CDR1 LGHNA and CDR2 YNFKEQ. Written as DNA, the CDR3 is TGTGCCAGCAGCCGAGATGCCTCATACGATACGCAGTATTTT. Its translation: CASSRDASYDTQYF.

The rearrangement uses TRBV5-4 and TRBJ2-2; perhaps D is TRBD1 or TRBD2 (6 bases each). Looked up from germline, CDR1 is SGHNT and CDR2 is YYREEE (reference sequence). The CDR3 is 15 residues long. V was shortened by 4 bases and J by 5 bases, with 15 bases between the two germline ends. The CDR3 DNA reads as TGTGCCAGCAGCCGTTCGGGGGCTCGGACCGGGGAGCTGTTTTTT. The encoded protein is CASSRSGARTGELFF. Full variable domain (remainder filled in from reference TRBV5-4 and TRBJ2-2): ETGVTQSPTHLIKTRGQQVTLRCSSQSGHNTVSWYQQALGQGPQFIFQYYREEENGRGNFPPRFSGLQFPNYSSELNVNALELDDSALYLCASSRSGARTGELFFGEGSRLTVL.

The chain recombines TRBV19 with TRBJ1-1; maybe TRBD1 (5 bases). CDR1 LNHDA and CDR2 SQIVND come from the germline V gene (reference sequence). The CDR3 contains 15 residues. V was cut by 3 bases and J by 0 bases, with 11 bases left in between. The CDR3 nucleotides read TGTGCCAGTAGTATTCGTCCAGGGATGAACACTGAAGCTTTCTTT. This sequence encodes CASSIRPGMNTEAFF.

The CDR3 region has the DNA TGTGCCAGCTCATCCGGGGGCCTTGGGACCGGGGAGCTGTTTTTT. Protein product: CASSSGGLGTGELFF. The rearrangement joins TRBV18 to TRBJ2-2; D might be TRBD1 or TRBD2, each matching 6 bases. Trimming left V 5 bases short and J 5 bases short, with 15 bases between. Looked up from germline, CDR1 is KGHSH and CDR2 is LQKENI. The CDR3 has 15 amino acids.

CDR3 sequence reads: CASSFGGGLGTTQYF. CDR3 in DNA: TGCGCCAGCAGCTTCGGAGGGGGGTTGGGTACTACGCAGTATTTT. The chain carries TRBV5-1 and TRBJ2-3; D may be TRBD1 or TRBD2 (6 bases each). The CDR3 consists of 15 residues. Per germline, CDR1 SGHRS and CDR2 YFSETQ. V lost 2 bases to trimming and J lost 8 bases, with 18 bases between them.

The chain joins TRBV28 to TRBJ1-1; D is undetermined. V lost 8 bases and J 4 bases, leaving 14 bases between the germline ends. Germline V lookup: CDR1 MDHEN, CDR2 SYDVKM. This CDR3 is 13 amino acids long. The CDR3 DNA is TGTGCCAGCCCACGGGAGGGTTCCACTGAAGCTTTCTTT. Translated: CASPREGSTEAFF.

The genes are TRBV2 and TRBJ1-2; no reliable D call. This CDR3 has 14 residues. Trimming took 8 bases from V and 4 from J, leaving 17 bases between them. CDR1 and CDR2 from the germline V gene are SNHLY and FYNNEI. CDR3 sequence (DNA): TGTGCCAGCTCTATCGGTACCCAAATCTATGGCTACACCTTC. Its translation: CASSIGTQIYGYTF. The variable domain in full, completed from reference TRBV2 and TRBJ1-2, reads EPEVTQTPSHQVTQMGQEVILRCVPISNHLYFYWYRQILGQKVEFLVSFYNNEISEKSEIFDDQFSVERPDGSNFTLKIRSTKLEDSAMYFCASSIGTQIYGYTFGSGTRLTVV.

This chain joins TRBV29-1 and TRBJ2-5; no firm D call. Trimming removed 4 bases from V and 1 base from J, with 4 bases in between. Germline V gene lookup returns CDR1 SQVTM and CDR2 ANQGSEA. The CDR3 runs 11 residues. CDR3 sequence: CSVGVQETQYF. The CDR3 region has the DNA TGCAGCGTTGGAGTCCAAGAGACCCAGTACTTC.

This chain links TRBV19 with TRBJ1-5, with TRBD1 identical over 10 bases. V trimming: 5 bases; J trimming: 0 bases; junction bases outside the gene matches: 10. Germline V gene lookup returns CDR1 LNHDA and CDR2 SQIVND (reference sequence). There are 18 residues in the CDR3. CDR3 protein: CASSRFTGTGDSNQPQHF. The CDR3 coding sequence is TGTGCCAGTAGTCGGTTTACCGGGACAGGGGATAGCAATCAGCCCCAGCATTTT. The variable domain in full, with the rest retrieved from reference TRBV19 and TRBJ1-5, is DGGITQSPKYLFRKEGQNVTLSCEQNLNHDAMYWYRQDPGQGLRLIYYSQIVNDFQKGDIAEGYSVSREKKESFPLTVTSAQKNPTAFYLCASSRFTGTGDSNQPQHFGDGTRLSIL.

V gene TRBV5-1 combines with J gene TRBJ2-4; a possible D gene is TRBD2 (6 bases). The CDR3 runs to 15 residues. CDR1 is SGHRS, CDR2 YFSETQ, per germline. With 0 bases removed from V and 6 bases from J, the gap between germline ends came to 13 bases. Here the CDR3 DNA reads TGCGCCAGCAGCTTGGAACGGGGGACCTTAAACATTCAGTACTTC. Its protein is CASSLERGTLNIQYF.

This clone was picked up one time. This chain links TRBV7-8 with TRBJ2-5; 7 bases are shared with TRBD1. The CDR3 spans 14 residues. The trim removed 3 bases at V and 4 bases at J, leaving 5 bases unmatched. CDR1 and CDR2 from the germline V gene are SGHVS and FQNEAQ. The CDR3 DNA reads as TGTGCCAGCAGCTTTCATAGACAGGGAGAGACCCAGTACTTC. Its translation is CASSFHRQGETQYF.

The V gene is TRBV5-4, the J gene TRBJ2-1; D might be TRBD2 (6 bases). CDR1 is SGHNT, CDR2 YYREEE, per germline (reference sequence). V lost 7 bases and J lost 5, with 16 bases in between. The CDR3 is made up of 14 amino acids. In nucleotides, the CDR3 is TGTGCCAGCGGGCTCGTGGGGGGAAACAATGAGCAGTTCTTC. Protein: CASGLVGGNNEQFF.

The chain joins TRBV6-5 to TRBJ1-5; no clear D. CDR3 length: 13 amino acids. The germline gives CDR1 MNHEY, CDR2 SVGAGI. V lost 2 bases, J lost 5 bases, and 7 bases lay in between. CDR3 protein: CASSYLGDQPQHF. CDR3 in DNA: TGTGCCAGCAGTTACCTCGGGGATCAGCCCCAGCATTTT.

This clone was seen a single time. The chain has TRBV5-4 and TRBJ2-1, with D perhaps TRBD1 (5 bases). This CDR3 is built from 15 residues. Germline values: CDR1 SGHNT, CDR2 YYREEE (reference sequence). Trimming stripped 4 bases from V and 3 bases from J, with 14 bases between. CDR3 bases: TGTGCCAGCAGCCAAGGGTCCCAGGGCTACAATGAGCAGTTCTTC. This sequence encodes CASSQGSQGYNEQFF.

The chain recombines TRBV7-2 with TRBJ2-3; D not resolved. Germline V gene sequence: CDR1 SGHTA, CDR2 FQGNSA. This CDR3 contains 16 residues. Trimming stripped 1 base from V and 3 bases from J, with 14 bases between. CDR3 nucleotides: TGTGCCAGCAGCTTAGTACGATTCCGATTTACAGATACGCAGTATTTT. Its protein is CASSLVRFRFTDTQYF.

The chain carries TRBV7-2 and TRBJ1-3, with D unclear. The V gene's germline CDR1 is SGHTA and CDR2 FQGNSA. This CDR3 contains 13 residues. Trimming took 5 bases from V and 5 from J, leaving 10 bases between them. CDR3 loop: CASSKDPRNTIYF. The CDR3 region has the DNA TGTGCCAGCAGCAAGGACCCGAGAAACACCATATATTTT. The whole variable domain, remainder taken from reference TRBV7-2 and TRBJ1-3, is GAGVSQSPSNKVTEKGKDVELRCDPISGHTALYWYRQSLGQGLEFLIYFQGNSAPDKSGLPSDRFSAERTGGSVSTLTIQRTQQEDSAVYLCASSKDPRNTIYFGEGSWLTVV.

The chain recombines TRBV10-3 with TRBJ1-3, with D possibly matching TRBD1 (6 bases). The length of the CDR3 is 15 residues. CDR1 and CDR2 (germline): ENHRY, SYGVKD. Trimming cost V 2 bases and J 3 bases, with 11 bases left between them. The CDR3 region has the DNA TGTGCCATCAGTGAGGACAGGAGGGATGGAAACACCATATATTTT. Translation: CAISEDRRDGNTIYF.

The V call is TRBV5-1, the J call TRBJ2-2, with 10 bases matching TRBD1. Losses at the gene ends were 2 bases for V and 7 bases for J; bases not matched to a gene: 8. Germline V gene sequence: CDR1 SGHRS, CDR2 YFSETQ. The CDR3 consists of 16 residues. CDR3 loop: CASSFSGQGGHGELFF. CDR3 coding DNA: TGCGCCAGCAGCTTTTCTGGACAGGGGGGACACGGGGAGCTGTTTTTT.

As for this clone: Other DNA variants within this sample encode the same CDR3. The rearrangement links TRBV4-1 to TRBJ1-2; TRBD1 agrees at 8 bases. The J segment lost 6 bases and the V segment lost 2 bases, leaving 2 bases of the junction unmatched. The CDR3 consists of 13 residues. Germline lookup yields CDR1 MGHRA and CDR2 YSYEKL. This CDR3 reads CASSQLTGDGYTF. The DNA for the CDR3 is TGCGCCAGCAGCCAATTGACAGGGGATGGCTACACCTTC.

The chain uses TRBV2 and TRBJ1-4; tentatively, D is TRBD1 (5 bases). The CDR3 loop spans 14 amino acids. Trimming shortened V by 6 bases and J by 12 bases, and 20 bases separated the two germline ends. Germline values: CDR1 SNHLY, CDR2 FYNNEI. The CDR3 spells CASRLDGGGRELFF. The CDR3 nucleotides are TGTGCCAGCAGGCTCGACGGGGGAGGGCGTGAACTGTTTTTT.

This chain joins TRBV15 and TRBJ2-3, with no clear D. Germline CDR1 reads LNHNV; CDR2 reads YYDKDF (reference sequence). The CDR3 spans 14 residues. The V end lost 1 base, the J end lost 6 bases, and 11 bases lay between the germline ends. The DNA of the CDR3 is TGTGCCACCAGCAGAGTCTTGGCCCTGGATACGCAGTATTTT. Translating it yields CATSRVLALDTQYF.

The genes are TRBV19 and TRBJ2-5; 7 nucleotides line up with TRBD1. Germline V gene data show CDR1 as LNHDA and CDR2 as SQIVND (reference sequence). The junction had 8 bases not matched to a gene; V was cut back by 5 bases and J by 5 bases. The CDR3 runs to 14 residues. This CDR3 is CASSPPDRRETQYF. The DNA of the CDR3 is TGTGCCAGTAGTCCACCGGACAGGAGGGAGACCCAGTACTTC. The complete variable domain, with remaining parts taken from reference TRBV19 and TRBJ2-5, reads DGGITQSPKYLFRKEGQNVTLSCEQNLNHDAMYWYRQDPGQGLRLIYYSQIVNDFQKGDIAEGYSVSREKKESFPLTVTSAQKNPTAFYLCASSPPDRRETQYFGPGTRLLVL.

This chain links TRBV5-1 with TRBJ1-6, with D maybe TRBD1 (6 bases). CDR1 is SGHRS, CDR2 YFSETQ, per germline. The CDR3 spans 16 residues. Between the trimmed V and J ends, which lost 4 bases and 8 bases, there was a span of 19 bases. CDR3 loop: CASSSGGGGYDSPLHF. CDR3 DNA: TGCGCCAGCAGCAGCGGTGGGGGCGGATATGATTCACCCCTCCACTTT.

The genes are TRBV7-2 and TRBJ1-4; 7 nucleotides line up with TRBD1. The germline CDR1 and CDR2 sequences are SGHTA and FQGNSA. The CDR3 consists of 18 residues. V dropped 5 bases and J dropped 0; count of bases not matched to a gene: 12. Written as DNA, the CDR3 is TGTGCCAGCAGCCAACACCTCAGGGGGTCTGCAACTAATGAAAAACTGTTTTTT. Amino acids: CASSQHLRGSATNEKLFF.